This T cell receptor beta chain was recovered during a study of breast tumors, draining lymph nodes, adjacent tissues (dated by TCRdb to about 2016). Notes on the research overall: Breast cancer patients provided tumor, adjacent nontumor tissue and axillary lymph nodes, and the study compared the TCR beta repertoires across these three sources. In human breast cancer, the study set out to assess how tumor, surrounding tissue and draining lymph node repertoires relate to one another and whether T cells might be exchanged between them. Results and caveats for the whole study, not just this receptor: Tumors showed preferential V and J gene usage, and their T-cell repertoire diversity fell below that of lymph nodes yet above that of nontumor tissue. The conclusion that tumor T cells originate in lymph nodes was presented as consistent with a hypothesis rather than as directly demonstrated. Tumor and nontumor tissue repertoires were found to be significantly more similar in luminal-like than in basal-like breast cancer. The data were considered consistent with most tumor T cells being derived from the lymph node and subsequently expanding within tumor tissue.

Instrument used: Illumina HiSeq 2000. TCR beta chain libraries were generated by multiplex PCR amplification. The amplified TCR beta chain products were analyzed by high-throughput sequencing. TCRdb ran its own pipeline on the public reads, namely fastp trimming at Q25 and MiXCR clone calling, and kept in-frame beta chains. Each CDR3 protein gets just one entry, which takes the most common genes and DNA from the rows behind it. The sample table lists 160,000 or so distinct CDR3 sequences, more than 25% of them with a count of one. The top ten hold about 3.7% of the sample. V is pared back by 5 bases and J by 9 bases, with 14 bases lying between the germline termini. The germline V gene provides CDR1 SGHAT and CDR2 FQNNGV. The CDR3 starts with the cysteine, ends with the phenylalanine, and has 13 residues. The only DNA kept is the CDR3, 39 bases in frame from the first base. This clonotype was detected only once. Its antigen remains unidentified. It has no much larger one-base neighbor in the sample; base qualities were not kept. Evidence from one read is weak.

Lymph node samples were obtained from the axillary draining lymph nodes of breast cancer patients. The receptor was derived from a female donor with breast cancer. Some clones in this sample may be carry-over from other donors' samples. What was sequenced was axillary lymph node tissue. This chain is built from TRBV11-2 and TRBJ2-1; possibly the D gene is TRBD1, per 5 matching bases. The CDR3 protein is CASSTGRNTEQFF. The nucleotide sequence reads TGTGCCAGCAGCACAGGCAGGAACACTGAGCAGTTCTTC.